This TCR beta chain was captured in a study of prognosis after radiotherapy for stage I lung cancer (dated by TCRdb to 2020 to 2023). At the level of the whole study: Fewer than 20 stage I NSCLC patients were enrolled in Nanjing, China, between April 2018 and early 2019. Patients with newly diagnosed primary stage I lung tumors numbered approximately 14, with a few others having oligometastatic NSCLC after surgical resection of the primary tumor. All patients were considered medically inoperable, owing to comorbidities in 11 to 13 and refusal of surgery in about seven. The cohort comprised under 15 men and a handful of women with a median age of roughly 74 years, ranging from 53 to 84 years. Tumor histology was squamous cell carcinoma in 7 or 8 patients and adenocarcinoma in roughly 13. SBRT was given in 3 to 5 fractions with a biologically effective dose of at least 100 Gy, using image-guided IMRT or VMAT. In every patient, SBRT was given without any concurrent therapy. About 20% of the 19 patients developed distant metastases after SBRT, at a median of around seven months; the other 15 showed no significant progression. Peripheral blood TCR beta repertoires were profiled in stage I NSCLC patients before and after stereotactic body radiotherapy, and the repertoires were related to distant failure. The study took one blood sample before SBRT and one after SBRT from each of 19 patients and sequenced all 38 samples.

Points the paper makes about the study in general: Unique TCR clone counts fell after SBRT (median about 9,800 before versus several thousand after; Wilcoxon paired P=0.011). The study was limited by its small cohort and short follow-up, and the findings require independent validation. Tumor specificity of expanded TCR clones was not determined. No adjustment for multiple comparisons was applied to any of the reported P values. Post-SBRT Shannon entropy and its change from baseline were lower in patients who developed distant metastases; baseline Shannon entropy was not associated with metastases. Differences in TRBV and TRBJ usage frequencies by metastasis status were reportedly observed in two V genes at baseline and in roughly ten V and two J genes after SBRT.

Two rounds of multiplex PCR were used to amplify the TCR beta CDR3 region from genomic DNA. The first PCR round used primers specific to each TRBV and TRBJ gene, with sequences filed in Chinese patent CN105087789A. Universal primers were used in the second PCR round. The Roche High Pure PCR Template Preparation Kit was used to extract genomic DNA from frozen PBMCs. Paired-end sequencing with 151 bp reads was performed on the libraries using an Illumina HiSeq 3000. In the source study's methods: CutAdapt was used to discard raw reads that did not contain the multiplex PCR primer sequences. Using PEAR, the high-quality paired reads were merged into contigs. By aligning each contig to reference sequences, MiXCR assigned the TRB V, D and J gene segments to that contig. To remove sequencing errors, CDR3 sequences were clustered according to base quality and sequence similarity. Diversity was calculated as Shannon entropy divided by the natural log of the number of productive TCR sequences. One minus Shannon entropy divided by the natural log of the number of unique clonotypes was used as the definition of clonality. Using the Youden index from ROC curves, the researchers picked the repertoire-metric cut-offs for progression-free survival, and all analyses were carried out in R 3.5.3. The public reads were quality trimmed at Q25 with fastp and then assembled into clones with MiXCR by TCRdb, keeping productive beta chains. Each entry merges the rows of one CDR3 protein and shows their most common DNA and genes. These V and J calls originate from TCRdb's pipeline instead of the authors' own analysis. The sample table lists approximately 35,000 distinct CDR3 sequences, more than 30% of them with a count of one. Of the sample, 25% to 30% is held by the ten largest clones.

V lost 0 bases and J lost 7 bases; the stretch between them is 13 bases long. The CDR3 covers 15 residues, taking in both the cysteine and the phenylalanine. The CDR3 DNA has 45 bases and is translated from base 1. The germline V gene provides CDR1 SGHRS and CDR2 YFSETQ. All patients had node-negative disease on CT and PET/CT, and none had a history of other malignancies or had previously received chemotherapy or radiotherapy. At each of two time points, around 6.1 milliliters of peripheral venous blood were collected into EDTA tubes. PBMCs were isolated by Ficoll-Paque Plus density-gradient centrifugation. Samples were stored at -80°C immediately after collection until analysis. In this sample, this clonotype turned up many times. This clone's antigen is unknown. Qualities for individual bases were not recorded, and no much larger clone is one base off.

The chain links TRBV5-1 with TRBJ1-4, with the D gene too uncertain to name. The sequence was obtained from a donor aged 50 or older with non-small cell lung cancer. The specimen comprised PBMCs, sampled before or after stereotactic body radiation therapy (not recorded which). DNA sequence: TGCGCCAGCAGCTTGGAGGGTAGGGTTGGTGAAAAACTGTTTTTT. Its amino acids are CASSLEGRVGEKLFF.